This paragraph covers one T cell receptor beta chain sequence. This specimen belongs to a study of blood T cell repertoires in COVID-19. TCRdb keeps only in-frame clones here, not all; method: immunoSEQ multiplex PCR. The sample gives about 97,000 clones, 70% to 85% of which show up once; about 9% is in the top ten. CDR3 length: 14 residues. The sample was peripheral blood. The TCR comes from a man in his 60s with active or convalescent COVID-19. The chain recombines TRBV21-1 with TRBJ2-7; TRBD1 is the table's D call, not checked against the DNA. TRBV21-1 is termed a pseudogene. CDR3 in DNA: TGTGCCAGCAGCAAAGGGACAGGGAGGTACGAGCAGTACTTC. Its protein is CASSKGTGRYEQYF.